This T cell receptor (beta chain) was captured in a study of blood T cell repertoires in COVID-19. Study as a whole: Sample material is recorded as cDNA or gDNA derived from T cells, B-cell-depleted T cells, or PBMCs.

The CDR3 is 14 residues long. The V and J ends lost 3 bases and 6 bases, in that order; junction bases with no gene match: 5. CDR1 is SGDLS, CDR2 YYNGEE, per germline. TCRdb's copy holds only in-frame clones and misses some; the assay was immunoSEQ multiplex PCR. The repertoire holds 130,000 or so clones, 86% seen once, with about 17% in the top ten. What was sequenced was peripheral blood. V and J are TRBV9 and TRBJ1-2, with TRBD1 identical over 10 bases. The receptor was derived from a woman aged 50 to 60 who had recovered from COVID-19. DNA of the CDR3: TGTGCCAGCAGCGACCCGGGACAGGGGAATGGCTACACCTTC. Translation: CASSDPGQGNGYTF.